This record concerns one T cell receptor (beta chain) sequence. Germline CDR1 reads MDHEN; CDR2 reads SYDVKM. This CDR3 spans 15 amino acids. V lost 2 bases, J lost 5 bases, and 12 bases lay in between. These data belong to a study of blood T cell repertoires in COVID-19. Looking at the study overall: T cells, B-cell-depleted T cells, or PBMCs supplied cDNA or gDNA.

TCRdb's table, derived via immunoSEQ multiplex PCR, lists solely in-frame clones and lacks some. The sample lists a few hundred thousand clones, 75% to 85% occurring once. The chain recombines TRBV28 with TRBJ1-4; maybe TRBD1 (5 bases). The clonotype was recovered from a man in his fifties or sixties with active or convalescent COVID-19. Sequencing was done on a sample of peripheral blood. For the CDR3, the DNA is TGTGCCAGCAGTTTAGTGGGTGGGGGGAATGAAAAACTGTTTTTT. Encoded protein: CASSLVGGGNEKLFF.